These 14 T cell receptor beta chains came from one sample sequenced in a study of cytomegalovirus exposure and HLA in healthy donors (dated by TCRdb to 2017 to 2019). Receptor libraries were prepared by the immunoSEQ multiplex PCR assay. For the multiplex PCR, a mixture combining 60 forward primers for TCR Vbeta segments and 13 reverse primers for TCR Jbeta segments was used. TCRdb mirrors the immuneACCESS table, restricted to in-frame sequences. Some clones are absent from its copies; in checked studies, under half trace to an unresolved V gene, and the reason for the others is unknown. The sample has 100,000 to 150,000 clones on record, about 64% of them singletons. The ten most abundant clones make up 2.4% of the sample. The sample was PBMCs. The receptors shown here come from a woman aged 40 to 55 in good health and CMV-seronegative.

The chain recombines TRBV4-3 with TRBJ2-6; perhaps TRBD1 as D (6 bases). The CDR3 extends over 15 amino acids. With 5 bases removed from V and 3 bases from J, the gap between germline ends came to 11 bases. Germline V lookup: CDR1 LGHNA, CDR2 YSLEER. The DNA for the CDR3 is TGCGCCAGCAGCACAGGGTGGGGTGGGGCCAACGTCCTGACTTTC. Translating gives CASSTGWGGANVLTF.

This clone was seen a handful of times. The chain couples TRBV7-9 to TRBJ2-3; 9 bases fit TRBD2. The CDR3 totals 15 residues. Germline-derived CDR1 and CDR2 are SEHNR and FQNEAQ (reference sequence). Trimming removed 8 bases from V and 0 bases from J; junction bases left unmatched: 6. For the CDR3, the DNA is TGTGCCAGCCGGTTAGCGGGGGCTAGCACAGATACGCAGTATTTT. Residues: CASRLAGASTDTQYF.

The chain couples TRBV9 to TRBJ1-2; 7 nucleotides match TRBD1. Germline assignment: CDR1 SGDLS and CDR2 YYNGEE. The trim removed 2 bases at V and 6 bases at J, leaving 7 bases unmatched. The CDR3 runs to 14 residues. The CDR3: CASSVDRVGDGYTF. The CDR3, as DNA: TGTGCCAGCAGCGTCGACAGGGTAGGGGATGGCTACACCTTC.

The chain recombines TRBV7-2 with TRBJ2-7, with TRBD1 as a possible D gene (5 bases). Trimming took off 3 bases at V and 2 bases at J, with 14 bases between the two ends. Germline lookup yields CDR1 SGHTA and CDR2 FQGNSA. This CDR3 region has 15 residues. Here the CDR3 reads CASSLGLAWAYEQYF. The CDR3 region has the DNA TGTGCCAGCAGCTTGGGGCTGGCGTGGGCCTACGAGCAGTACTTC.

The J gene is TRBJ2-7, the V gene TRBV7-8; maybe TRBD1 (6 bases). From germline, CDR1 is SGHVS and CDR2 FQNEAQ. V dropped 4 bases and J dropped 0 bases, with 10 bases sitting between them. This CDR3 is built from 14 residues. The DNA of the CDR3 is TGTGCCAGCAGCTCCTCGACAGGCTCCTACGAGCAGTACTTC. Residues: CASSSSTGSYEQYF.

The chain carries TRBV4-1 and TRBJ2-1; 8 bases fit TRBD2. Per germline, CDR1 MGHRA and CDR2 YSYEKL. The CDR3 extends over 15 amino acids. Trimming removed 6 bases from V and 3 bases from J; junction bases left unmatched: 7. The CDR3 DNA reads TGCGCCAGCAGGCAGGGAGCGGGGGTCTACAATGAGCAGTTCTTC. Translation gives CASRQGAGVYNEQFF.

J is TRBJ1-5 and V is TRBV6-5; D uncertain. CDR3 length: 15 residues. Between the trimmed V and J ends, which lost 3 bases and 6 bases, there was a span of 15 bases. The V gene's germline CDR1 is MNHEY and CDR2 SVGAGI. Written as DNA, the CDR3 is TGTGCCAGCAGTTATTCCCCTGGTTGGAGTCAGCCCCAGCATTTT. Protein: CASSYSPGWSQPQHF.

This chain links TRBV6-1 with TRBJ1-1; 8 nucleotides match TRBD1. This CDR3 is built from 14 residues. Germline values: CDR1 MNHNS, CDR2 SASEGT. V was clipped by 7 bases and J by 5 bases; unmatched bases: 9. Here the CDR3 DNA reads TGTGCCAGCAACGCAGGGGGCGTGCGTACTGAAGCTTTCTTT. Encoded protein: CASNAGGVRTEAFF.

The gene calls are TRBV28 and TRBJ2-7; unclear D gene. V shed 8 bases and J shed 4 bases, with 6 bases lying between them. Germline V CDR1 and CDR2: MDHEN, SYDVKM. The CDR3 contains 10 residues. The CDR3 nucleotides are TGTGCCAGCGGCCAATACGAGCAGTACTTC. Residues: CASGQYEQYF.

On this clone itself: The same CDR3 can be traced to other DNA sequences in this sample. This sequence joins TRBV7-9 and TRBJ2-5; D is undetermined. The CDR3 is made up of 12 amino acids. The germline V and J ends were trimmed by 3 bases and 5 bases, with 7 bases remaining between them. Per germline, CDR1 SEHNR and CDR2 FQNEAQ (reference sequence). The CDR3 reads CASSFFAETQYF. CDR3 nucleotides: TGTGCCAGCAGCTTCTTCGCGGAGACCCAGTACTTC.

J is TRBJ2-7 and V is TRBV6-1; maybe TRBD1 (5 bases). Trimming pared 8 bases from V and 2 bases from J, leaving 10 bases between. CDR1 and CDR2 from the germline V gene are MNHNS and SASEGT. This CDR3 region has 12 residues. CDR3 protein: CASGAHAYEQYF. The CDR3, as DNA: TGTGCCAGCGGGGCTCATGCCTACGAGCAGTACTTC.

This chain links TRBV2 with TRBJ1-5; no definite D call. V was cut by 7 bases and J by 2 bases, with 9 bases left in between. The length of the CDR3 is 13 residues. Looked up from germline, CDR1 is SNHLY and CDR2 is FYNNEI. Here the CDR3 reads CASTGWGNQPQHF. For the CDR3, the DNA is TGTGCCAGCACGGGGTGGGGCAATCAGCCCCAGCATTTT. Combining the CDR3 with reference TRBV2 and TRBJ1-5 gives the whole variable domain EPEVTQTPSHQVTQMGQEVILRCVPISNHLYFYWYRQILGQKVEFLVSFYNNEISEKSEIFDDQFSVERPDGSNFTLKIRSTKLEDSAMYFCASTGWGNQPQHFGDGTRLSIL.

The rearrangement joins TRBV9 to TRBJ2-5, with D unresolved. The germline V and J ends were trimmed by 4 bases and 1 base, with 8 bases remaining between them. CDR3 length: 13 residues. Germline assignment: CDR1 SGDLS and CDR2 YYNGEE. This CDR3 reads CASSPFGQETQYF. CDR3 DNA: TGTGCCAGCAGCCCTTTCGGCCAAGAGACCCAGTACTTC.

The chain is built from TRBV7-2 and TRBJ1-5; the match to TRBD1 covers 8 bases. Losses at the gene ends were 5 bases for V and 4 bases for J; bases not matched to a gene: 4. This CDR3 has 14 residues. Germline CDR1 SGHTA, CDR2 FQGNSA. CDR3 in amino acids: CASSPRQGNQPQHF. CDR3 coding DNA: TGTGCCAGCAGCCCCAGACAGGGGAATCAGCCCCAGCATTTT. Full variable domain (outside the CDR3, taken from reference TRBV7-2 and TRBJ1-5): GAGVSQSPSNKVTEKGKDVELRCDPISGHTALYWYRQSLGQGLEFLIYFQGNSAPDKSGLPSDRFSAERTGGSVSTLTIQRTQQEDSAVYLCASSPRQGNQPQHFGDGTRLSIL.